These 11 T cell receptor beta chains share one sample of origin, sequenced in a study of T cells after yellow fever vaccination. TCRdb reprocessed the 5' RACE reads with MiXCR, giving one entry per CDR3 protein. The profile shows under 400,000 distinct CDR3 sequences, approximately 12% of them singletons. Specimen: CD4+ T cells sorted from PBMCs, collected 15 days after the yellow fever booster vaccination. These receptors were obtained from a man between 18 and 35 years old who received the YFV17D yellow fever vaccine.

There are a few counts of this clonotype. The chain combines TRBV6-5 with TRBJ2-2, with TRBD2 as a possible D gene (5 bases). V was pared by 4 bases and J by 2 bases, with 14 bases between. CDR3 length equals 16 residues. Germline lookup yields CDR1 MNHEY and CDR2 SVGAGI. The CDR3 spells CASSSLGLLNTGELFF. CDR3 sequence (DNA): TGTGCCAGCAGTTCCCTAGGACTCTTAAACACCGGGGAGCTGTTTTTT.

The chain combines TRBV20-1 with TRBJ2-3; D is unresolved. The germline gives CDR1 DFQATT, CDR2 SNEGSKA (reference sequence). The CDR3 loop spans 14 amino acids. The V and J ends lost 5 bases and 5 bases respectively, with 17 bases between them. The CDR3 reads CSASPIPLKDTQYF. The DNA for the CDR3 is TGCAGTGCTTCTCCTATCCCTCTAAAAGATACGCAGTATTTT.

The J gene is TRBJ2-1, the V gene TRBV5-6; D unresolved. Germline CDR1 SGHDT, CDR2 YYEEEE. V was trimmed by 2 bases and J by 6 bases, leaving 12 bases between them. The CDR3 extends over 14 amino acids. Written as DNA, the CDR3 is TGTGCCAGCAGCTTCGAAAATCCGGTCAATGAGCAGTTCTTC. Amino acid sequence: CASSFENPVNEQFF. The full variable domain, in which reference TRBV5-6 and TRBJ2-1 provide the parts outside the CDR3, is DAGVTQSPTHLIKTRGQQVTLRCSPKSGHDTVSWYQQALGQGPQFIFQYYEEEERQRGNFPDRFSGHQFPNYSSELNVNALLLGDSALYLCASSFENPVNEQFFGPGTRLTVL.

The chain links TRBV9 to TRBJ2-5; a weak D match, TRBD2 (6 bases). The CDR3 is 14 amino acids. Trimming removed 1 base from V and 5 bases from J, with 12 bases in between. Germline V gene data show CDR1 as SGDLS and CDR2 as YYNGEE. CDR3 in DNA: TGTGCCAGCAGCGTAAGGGGTGGAGGGGAGACCCAGTACTTC. It specifies CASSVRGGGETQYF.

This clonotype was detected only a few times. V is TRBV7-8 and J is TRBJ2-6, with unresolved D. This CDR3 region has 15 residues. V dropped 6 bases and J dropped 2 bases, with 11 bases sitting between them. Germline V gene lookup returns CDR1 SGHVS and CDR2 FQNEAQ. The CDR3: CASRVSFAGANVLTF. The CDR3 bases are TGTGCCAGCAGGGTCTCGTTCGCTGGGGCCAACGTCCTGACTTTC.

This clonotype was found a few times. This chain uses TRBV7-3 with TRBJ2-3; a weak D match, TRBD1 (6 bases). The CDR3 covers 15 residues. The germline V gene has CDR1 SGHTA and CDR2 FQGTGA. Between the trimmed V and J ends, which lost 6 bases and 5 bases, there was a span of 18 bases. The CDR3 DNA reads as TGTGCCAGCAGGCGCGCGACAGGAGCAGAAGATACGCAGTATTTT. It translates to CASRRATGAEDTQYF. Filled out from reference TRBV7-3 and TRBJ2-3, the complete variable domain reads GAGVSQTPSNKVTEKGKYVELRCDPISGHTALYWYRQSLGQGPEFLIYFQGTGAADDSGLPNDRFFAVRPEGSVSTLKIQRTERGDSAVYLCASRRATGAEDTQYFGPGTRLTVL.

The V gene is TRBV19, the J gene TRBJ2-2; TRBD2 agrees at 9 bases. Germline V lookup: CDR1 LNHDA, CDR2 SQIVND (reference sequence). Trimming at V came to 9 bases and at J to 3 bases, leaving 8 bases not matched to a gene. This CDR3 has 15 residues. The chain's CDR3 is CASGGSSGDTGELFF. The CDR3 DNA sequence: TGTGCCAGCGGGGGATCTAGCGGGGACACCGGGGAGCTGTTTTTT.

This clonotype has only a few counts. This chain links TRBV7-9 with TRBJ2-5, with 10 bases that match TRBD2. CDR3 length: 15 amino acids. Trimming cost V 3 bases and J 7 bases; bases outside gene matches: 8. Germline CDR1 is SEHNR and CDR2 is FQNEAQ (reference sequence). The chain's CDR3 is CASSFERGGIGTQYF. CDR3 DNA: TGTGCCAGCAGCTTCGAGCGGGGGGGTATCGGGACCCAGTACTTC. Looking up the rest from reference TRBV7-9 and TRBJ2-5 gives the full variable domain: DTGVSQNPRHKITKRGQNVTFRCDPISEHNRLYWYRQTLGQGPEFLTYFQNEAQLEKSRLLSDRFSAERPKGSFSTLEIQRTEQGDSAMYLCASSFERGGIGTQYFGPGTRLLVL.

The chain employs TRBV6-7 and TRBJ2-3; D remains ambiguous. TRBV6-7 carries the ORF label, with uncertain function. CDR3 length: 12 amino acids. Trimming shortened V by 7 bases and J by 2 bases, and 7 bases separated the two germline ends. CDR3 loop: CASIWTTDTQYF. The DNA of the CDR3 is TGTGCCAGCATATGGACCACAGATACGCAGTATTTT.

This clonotype was counted between two and nine times. The chain is built from TRBV12-3 or TRBV12-4 and TRBJ2-7, with D unresolved. V was pared by 4 bases and J by 0 bases, with 10 bases between. This CDR3 has 14 residues. CDR3 nucleotide sequence: TGTGCCAGCAGTTCACTGTGGAGCTCCTACGAGCAGTACTTC. This sequence encodes CASSSLWSSYEQYF.

V is TRBV3-1 and J is TRBJ2-7; D perhaps matches TRBD2 (6 bases). Trimming removed 1 base from V and 5 bases from J, with 9 bases in between. The CDR3 consists of 13 residues. From germline, CDR1 is LGHDT and CDR2 YNNKEL (reference sequence). The CDR3 nucleotides are TGTGCCAGCAGCCAAGGCGGAGGGAACGAGCAGTACTTC. It is translated as CASSQGGGNEQYF.